The T cell receptor beta chain under discussion was sequenced for a study of control samples from healthy donors and cancer patients. Profiling relied on immunoSEQ multiplex PCR, and the TCRdb table lists in-frame clones only, not all of them. The repertoire consists of around 190,000 clones, with approximately 94% occurring once and the leading ten covering just over 1.4%. This clone has just one count. CDR3 length: 15 residues. V dropped 9 bases and J dropped 5; count of bases not matched to a gene: 7. Germline CDR1 LNHDA, CDR2 SQIVND (reference sequence). The clonotype was recovered from a man between 25 and 39 years old in good health. The sample consisted of blood. The chain employs TRBV19 and TRBJ2-3, with TRBD2 matching over 14 bases. The DNA of the CDR3 is TGTGCCAGCCGGACTAGCGGGGGGTGGGAAGATACGCAGTATTTT. Encoded protein: CASRTSGGWEDTQYF.